The 10 T cell receptor beta chains reported below all come from one sample, sequenced in a study of shared clonotypes between healthy human individuals. Clones were sequenced by immunoSEQ multiplex PCR, and TCRdb holds only the in-frame ones, with some missing. The sample carries fewer than 2.5 million clones, under 95% recorded once. The source material was naive CD4+ T cells from PBMCs. Subset described: CD45RA+ positively selected. The receptors come from a man between 18 and 35 years old in good health. Some clones in this sample may be carry-over from other donors' samples.

DNA of the CDR3: TGTGCCAGCAGCTTAAGACAGAACACTGAAGCTTTCTTT. Translating gives CASSLRQNTEAFF. The chain recombines TRBV7-8 with TRBJ1-1, with no clear D. The CDR3 covers 13 residues. The V gene's germline CDR1 is SGHVS and CDR2 FQNEAQ. Trimming left V 2 bases short and J 1 base short, with 5 bases between. The variable domain in full, with the rest retrieved from reference TRBV7-8 and TRBJ1-1, is GAGVSQSPRYKVAKRGQDVALRCDPISGHVSLFWYQQALGQGPEFLTYFQNEAQLDKSGLPSDRFFAERPEGSVSTLKIQRTQQEDSAVYLCASSLRQNTEAFFGQGTRLTVV.

The chain has TRBV30 and TRBJ2-3; 7 bases map to TRBD1. This CDR3 contains 16 residues. Germline V gene lookup returns CDR1 GTSNPN and CDR2 SVGIG (reference sequence). Unmatched junction bases numbered 8, after V lost 2 bases and J lost 0 bases. In nucleotides, the CDR3 is TGTGCCTGGAGTCCACGACAGGGAAGGAGCACAGATACGCAGTATTTT. Translated: CAWSPRQGRSTDTQYF.

This chain links TRBV28 with TRBJ2-5; the match to TRBD1 covers 8 bases. The CDR3 covers 16 residues. Germline loops: CDR1 MDHEN, CDR2 SYDVKM. The V gene end was trimmed by 1 base and the J gene end by 5 bases; junction bases not matched to a gene: 9. The DNA of the CDR3 is TGTGCCAGCAGTTTATCAGGCAGGGGGCGGGTTGAGACCCAGTACTTC. As protein: CASSLSGRGRVETQYF.

This clone has a single count. This chain uses TRBV28 with TRBJ2-7, with 7 bases fitting TRBD2. This CDR3 contains 15 residues. CDR1 and CDR2 from the germline V gene are MDHEN and SYDVKM. Trimming at V came to 3 bases and at J to 2 bases, leaving 7 bases not matched to a gene. Here the CDR3 reads CASSLPSAGAYEQYF. The CDR3 DNA sequence: TGTGCCAGCAGTTTGCCTTCGGCGGGGGCCTACGAGCAGTACTTC.

This chain joins TRBV2 and TRBJ2-3, with 10 bases aligning to TRBD2. Trimming removed 7 bases from V and 4 bases from J; junction bases left unmatched: 2. The CDR3 sequence is 13 residues long. The germline V gene has CDR1 SNHLY and CDR2 FYNNEI. CDR3: CASTGLAADTQYF. The CDR3 bases are TGTGCCAGCACCGGACTAGCGGCAGATACGCAGTATTTT.

The chain uses TRBV5-4 and TRBJ2-7, with 12 bases aligning to TRBD2. V was clipped by 4 bases and J by 0 bases; unmatched bases: 5. The CDR3 is 16 residues long. From germline, CDR1 is SGHNT and CDR2 YYREEE (reference sequence). CDR3 nucleotide sequence: TGTGCCAGCAGCGAGAGACTAGCGGGGGCCTCCTACGAGCAGTACTTC. The encoded protein is CASSERLAGASYEQYF.

The genes are TRBV5-5 and TRBJ1-2, with a possible D match to TRBD1 (6 bases). V lost 5 bases and J 2 bases, leaving 16 bases between the germline ends. The CDR3 has 15 residues. Germline V gene data show CDR1 as SGHKS and CDR2 as YYEKEE (reference sequence). CDR3 loop: CASREVPGANYGYTF. The CDR3 DNA is TGTGCCAGCAGAGAGGTCCCGGGGGCGAACTATGGCTACACCTTC.

The chain links TRBV19 to TRBJ2-1, with 7 bases identical to TRBD2. V shed 5 bases, J shed 4 bases, and the junction held 5 bases outside the gene matches. CDR3 length: 14 amino acids. The germline gives CDR1 LNHDA, CDR2 SQIVND (reference sequence). The CDR3: CASSPQRGYNEQFF. The CDR3 DNA sequence: TGTGCCAGTAGTCCCCAGCGGGGTTACAATGAGCAGTTCTTC.

The chain combines TRBV6-4 with TRBJ2-1; 10 nucleotides line up with TRBD2. Germline CDR1 is MRHNA and CDR2 is SNTAGT. The CDR3 contains 20 residues. Trimming removed 2 bases from V and 6 bases from J; junction bases left unmatched: 19. The chain's CDR3 is CASSDRLLAGGFPTVNEQFF. The CDR3 DNA is TGTGCCAGCAGTGACCGGCTTTTAGCGGGAGGTTTCCCAACGGTCAATGAGCAGTTCTTC.

This chain links TRBV11-2 with TRBJ2-5; 8 bases map to TRBD2. There are 18 residues in the CDR3. V trimming: 4 bases; J trimming: 6 bases; junction bases outside the gene matches: 19. Germline loops: CDR1 SGHAT, CDR2 FQNNGV. The CDR3 is CASSSMALDSGNRKTQYF. CDR3 nucleotides: TGTGCCAGCAGCTCAATGGCGTTAGATAGCGGGAATCGAAAGACCCAGTACTTC. Full variable domain (rest looked up from reference TRBV11-2 and TRBJ2-5): EAGVAQSPRYKIIEKRQSVAFWCNPISGHATLYWYQQILGQGPKLLIQFQNNGVVDDSQLPKDRFSAERLKGVDSTLKIQPAKLEDSAVYLCASSSMALDSGNRKTQYFGPGTRLLVL.